A single TCR beta chain is shown here with its context. The target of this receptor is not known. There are no base qualities to consult, and no much larger clone falls within one base. Reading from cysteine to phenylalanine, the CDR3 counts 13 amino acids. Only the CDR3 part of the read is kept: 39 bases, read in frame from the first base. V gives up 2 bases and J gives up 5 bases, and the segment between their germline ends measures 8 bases. Sequences SGHRS (CDR1) and YFSETQ (CDR2) are obtained from the germline V gene. The data belong to a study of T cell responses to AZD1222 COVID-19 vaccine (dated by TCRdb to 2020 to 2023). For the study in its entirety: AZD1222 recipients with second doses at about 4 weeks or about 12 weeks were pooled, because spike-specific TCR depth and breadth did not differ between schedules. A total of more than 230 trial participants underwent TCR sequencing, of whom 207 received two doses of AZD1222 and some 26 received two doses of the MenACWY control vaccine. Trial participants were enrolled into age subgroups of 18-55, 56-69 and 70-plus years, which contained around 150, 29 and 61 TCR-sequenced participants, respectively.

The time point label for this specimen denotes: baseline before first vaccination. The vaccinee samples were drawn from two UK trials, COV001 and COV002, one of which was a single-blind randomized controlled phase 2/3 trial testing AZD1222 (ChAdOx1 nCoV-19) in healthy adults. Trial participant PBMC samples were collected at day 0 and day 28 after the second dose for TCRbeta chain sequencing. The CDR3 regions of human TCRbeta chains were subjected to immunosequencing. The paper's data handling went like this. TCRs in the repertoires were matched against a reference library of SARS-CoV-2-specific TCRs that had been generated with the MIRA antigen-specificity platform. Breadth was defined as the fraction of unique TCRs that were SARS-CoV-2-associated. Depth was defined as the fraction of total T cells that were SARS-CoV-2-associated. Using the MIRA data, every spike-specific TCR was mapped to the spike region that the TCR reacted to and assigned to either a CD4 or a CD8 class. Log10-transformed breadth and depth values were compared by one-way ANOVA with Sidak's multiple comparisons tests. TCRdb provides this immuneACCESS table in a form limited to in-frame rearrangements. Some clones are lacking; in checked studies, under half of them reflect an unresolved V gene, and why the rest are absent is not known. The DNA was the basis for D and trimming; V, J and clone size are from that table. Across this sample there are roughly 100,000 clones, with around 90% seen only once. Of the sample, 5% to 6% falls within the top ten clones.

The study at large found these results: The vaccine-associated CD4 TCRs covered the entire spike protein, and the dominant responses fell in regions 160-218 and 743-854. After two AZD1222 doses, spike-specific TCR breadth and depth were significantly higher than at day 0 and than in MenACWY recipients. Only five to seven AZD1222 recipients were SARS-CoV-2 seropositive at baseline, limiting conclusions about previously exposed vaccinees. Reportedly, close to half of the unique spike-specific TCRs recognized epitopes lying outside the regions that are mutated in the B.1.351 and B.1.1.7 variants. Most participants were white British and females outnumbered males, and the authors suggested that clonal diversity may have been underestimated. In the small 56-69-year group, the increase in depth fell short of significance, most likely because of low power. Because no day 14 peak-response samples were available, repertoires were characterized only after the peak T cell response.

The specimen comprised peripheral blood, sampled on day 0 of AZD1222 vaccination. This receptor was taken from an adult in good health. The rearrangement combines TRBV5-1 with TRBJ2-1, with no confidently assigned D gene. CDR3 protein: CASSFKLDNEQFF. The DNA reads as follows: TGCGCCAGCAGCTTTAAGCTTGACAATGAGCAGTTCTTC.